This T cell receptor (beta chain) was sequenced during a study (dated by TCRdb to between 2014 and 2017). Regarding the research as a whole: Whether tumor-infiltrating Tregs in breast cancer are recruited from blood Tregs or converted in situ from other CD4+ T cell subsets was tested. General findings and caveats noted by the study authors: Tumor memory CD4+ T cell TCR gene usage clustered with blood and lymph node memory CD4+ cells and lymph node naive CD4+ cells. The larger-cohort validation was restricted to a single TCR beta V-J rearrangement rather than whole repertoires. Tumor-infiltrating Treg TCR alpha and beta sequences overlapped most with tumor naive CD4+ T cells, then with blood naive CD4+ T cells.

The CDR3 sequence holds 14 residues, the cysteine and phenylalanine included. Only the CDR3 portion is preserved as DNA: 42 bases, with reading frame beginning at the first base. In the germline V gene (reference sequence), CDR1 corresponds to DFQATT and CDR2 to SNEGSKA. V is cut by 0 bases and J by 5 bases, and the space between the germline ends is 13 bases. Full-length TCR variable regions were amplified by 5' RACE PCR using constant-region reverse primers, and then by semi-nested PCR using Nested Universal Primer A. Using the ReliaPrep RNA Cell Miniprep System, total RNA was extracted, and the SMARTer RACE 5'/3' Kit was then used to reverse transcribe the RNA into 5'RACE-ready cDNA. Multiplex adaptors were used to barcode full-length TCR alpha and beta libraries, and the barcoded libraries were sequenced on an Illumina MiSeq. In the original analysis: Sequencing data were pooled across the five patients for each of nine subset-tissue groups and compared by unsupervised clustering of TCR gene usage. The Morisita-Horn index was used to calculate repertoire similarity, with shared sequences weighted by how much each contributed to each repertoire. TCRdb trimmed the raw reads at Q25, called clones with MiXCR and kept productive beta chains. Identical CDR3 proteins give one entry, which carries the most common genes and DNA. TCRdb, not the original authors, processed these V and J calls. Across this sample there are over 50,000 distinct CDR3 sequences, with approximately 25% seen only once. Of the sample, 2.5% to 4% falls within the top ten clones.

For this clonotype: The antigen this receptor binds is unknown. Base-call qualities are not available, and no considerably larger clone is one nucleotide away.

Naive CD4+ T cells were purified with the Miltenyi Naive CD4+ T Cell Isolation kit, with Tregs depleted using CD25 microbeads. Tregs, naive and memory CD4+ T cells from tumor, blood and ipsilateral draining lymph nodes of about five breast cancer patients underwent full-length TCR alpha and beta sequencing. Tumor tissue and lymph nodes obtained from ipsilateral axillary dissection were perfused with PBS, minced and then digested with collagenase I and hyaluronidase. A purity exceeding 90% was confirmed by FACS for the sorted cell populations. The chain is assembled from TRBV20-1 and TRBJ1-1; TRBD1 is a weak D gene call, 5 bases matching. This clonotype originated in a female donor with breast cancer. Input material: tumor-infiltrating naive CD4+ T cells sorted from the breast tumor. Read against the paper, the sample's cell subset or site label means: naive CD4+ T cells, CD4+CD45RA+CD25-. The bases are TGCAGTGCTAGAGATTTACGGGGGACGACTGAAGCTTTCTTT. Translated, it reads CSARDLRGTTEAFF.